Below, 31 T cell receptor beta chains from the same sample are listed, as sequenced in a study of siplizumab effects on memory and regulatory T cells. Repertoires were generated with immunoSEQ multiplex PCR, while TCRdb's copy carries only in-frame clones and drops some. The table includes about 120,000 clones, approximately 94% detected once. The sequenced material came from non-Treg CD4+ T cells sorted from blood. The receptors come from a human donor in good health.

This chain connects TRBV6-5 to TRBJ2-1; 9 bases are shared with TRBD2. The CDR3 has 15 amino acids. Losses at the gene ends were 0 bases for V and 14 bases for J; bases not matched to a gene: 11. The germline V gene has CDR1 MNHEY and CDR2 SVGAGI. CDR3 protein: CASSYSSSGGIREFF. The CDR3, as DNA: TGTGCCAGCAGTTACTCGAGTAGCGGGGGAATTAGAGAGTTCTTC.

This CDR3 is CASSPSQVGSFDSGANVLTF. The CDR3 nucleotides read TGTGCCAGCTCACCATCGCAGGTCGGGAGCTTTGATTCTGGGGCCAACGTCCTGACTTTC. This chain joins TRBV18 and TRBJ2-6; TRBD2 might be the D (6 bases). The germline V gene has CDR1 KGHSH and CDR2 LQKENI. The CDR3 runs to 20 residues. The V end was cut by 2 bases, the J end by 1 base, with 21 bases between.

The chain has TRBV7-9 and TRBJ2-5; D is undetermined. Trimming removed 2 bases at V and 1 base at J, with 11 bases between. CDR1 is SEHNR, CDR2 FQNEAQ, per germline (reference sequence). The CDR3 is 15 residues long. DNA of the CDR3: TGTGCCAGCAGCTTAACGGTTGTGGTCCAAGAGACCCAGTACTTC. Protein product: CASSLTVVVQETQYF.

The genes are TRBV6-5 and TRBJ2-5; perhaps TRBD1 as D (5 bases). Trimming removed 2 bases at V and 2 bases at J, with 6 bases between. The CDR3 contains 13 residues. Germline V CDR1 and CDR2: MNHEY, SVGAGI. The CDR3 here is CASSYRGQETQYF. DNA for the CDR3: TGTGCCAGCAGTTACAGGGGTCAAGAGACCCAGTACTTC.

CDR3 sequence: CSARAQLQLFF. The CDR3 region has the DNA TGCAGTGCTAGAGCCCAATTGCAACTGTTTTTT. This chain joins TRBV20-1 and TRBJ1-4; no reliable D call. With 1 base removed from V and 12 bases from J, the gap between germline ends came to 9 bases. Looked up from germline, CDR1 is DFQATT and CDR2 is SNEGSKA (reference sequence). This CDR3 region has 11 residues.

This clone was recorded a few times. CDR3 loop: CASSIAGTEYGYTF. The DNA of the CDR3 is TGTGCCAGTAGTATCGCCGGGACGGAGTATGGCTACACCTTC. The V gene is TRBV19, the J gene TRBJ1-2; a weak D match, TRBD1 (5 bases). There are 14 residues in the CDR3. V lost 3 bases and J 5 bases, leaving 13 bases between the germline ends. The germline CDR1 and CDR2 sequences are LNHDA and SQIVND (reference sequence).

CDR3 sequence (DNA): TGTGCCAGCAGCGGACAACTCTCAGAGACCCAGTACTTC. Translated: CASSGQLSETQYF. The chain couples TRBV14 to TRBJ2-5, with D possibly TRBD1 on 5 matching bases. The CDR3 is made up of 13 amino acids. The germline CDR1 and CDR2 sequences are SGHDN and FVKESK. V was shortened by 5 bases and J by 4 bases, with 11 bases between the two germline ends.

The genes are TRBV27 and TRBJ1-3, with D unclear. Trimming left V 6 bases short and J 1 base short, with 10 bases between. Germline CDR1 reads MNHEY; CDR2 reads SMNVEV (reference sequence). The CDR3 is 14 residues long. CDR3 region: CASSEWGSGNTIYF. The CDR3 coding sequence is TGTGCCAGCAGCGAGTGGGGATCTGGAAACACCATATATTTT.

J is TRBJ2-7 and V is TRBV6-5; 10 bases are shared with TRBD2. V shed 5 bases, J shed 0 bases, and the junction held 4 bases outside the gene matches. CDR1 is MNHEY, CDR2 SVGAGI, per germline. This CDR3 contains 15 residues. The CDR3 loop reads CASSTPSGGSYEQYF. The CDR3 nucleotides are TGTGCCAGCAGTACCCCTAGCGGGGGCTCCTACGAGCAGTACTTC.

The CDR3: CASSLRAPFGTQYF. The CDR3 coding sequence is TGTGCCAGCAGCTTAAGGGCCCCCTTTGGGACCCAGTACTTC. The chain uses TRBV11-2 and TRBJ2-5; no clear D. The V end was cut by 2 bases, the J end by 7 bases, with 14 bases between. Germline V CDR1 and CDR2: SGHAT, FQNNGV. This CDR3 is 14 amino acids long.

The genes are TRBV18 and TRBJ1-1; D is possibly TRBD1 (5 bases). From germline, CDR1 is KGHSH and CDR2 LQKENI. V dropped 4 bases and J dropped 4 bases, with 7 bases sitting between them. CDR3 length: 12 residues. The DNA of the CDR3 is TGTGCCAGCTCACGGGACCGCACTGAAGCTTTCTTT. Encoded protein: CASSRDRTEAFF.

The J gene is TRBJ2-7, the V gene TRBV7-3; tentative D call: TRBD2 (6 bases). The germline gives CDR1 SGHTA, CDR2 FQGTGA. The CDR3 extends over 14 amino acids. V lost 0 bases and J 7 bases, leaving 13 bases between the germline ends. In nucleotides, the CDR3 is TGTGCCAGCAGCTTAACCGGGAGTTCTCGTGAGCAGTACTTC. It translates to CASSLTGSSREQYF.

This clone was seen a handful of times. V is TRBV2 and J is TRBJ1-1; D is perhaps TRBD1 (5 bases). CDR1 SNHLY and CDR2 FYNNEI come from the germline V gene. V was pared by 5 bases and J by 6 bases, with 10 bases between. This CDR3 has 12 residues. For the CDR3, the DNA is TGTGCCAGCAGTCCTTGGGGGTCTGAAGCTTTCTTT. The encoded protein is CASSPWGSEAFF.

The chain joins TRBV5-6 to TRBJ2-3, with 7 bases identical to TRBD2. The germline gives CDR1 SGHDT, CDR2 YYEEEE. The CDR3 consists of 16 residues. The ends lost 3 bases at V and 4 bases at J; junction bases unmatched: 11. CDR3 residues: CASSSLGGGKADTQYF. Written as DNA, the CDR3 is TGTGCCAGCAGCTCCCTGGGCGGGGGAAAGGCAGATACGCAGTATTTT. Together with reference TRBV5-6 and TRBJ2-3, the CDR3 gives the full variable domain: DAGVTQSPTHLIKTRGQQVTLRCSPKSGHDTVSWYQQALGQGPQFIFQYYEEEERQRGNFPDRFSGHQFPNYSSELNVNALLLGDSALYLCASSSLGGGKADTQYFGPGTRLTVL.

The V call is TRBV18, the J call TRBJ2-7; 12 positions agree with TRBD2. Germline CDR1 and CDR2: KGHSH and LQKENI. This CDR3 spans 15 amino acids. The V segment lost 5 bases and the J segment 4 bases; nucleotides outside the gene matches: 6. Written as DNA, the CDR3 is TGTGCCAGCTCAAAAGGTCTAGCGGGAGGGTACGAGCAGTACTTC. It encodes CASSKGLAGGYEQYF.

In its sample, this clone was seen once. The rearrangement uses TRBV15 and TRBJ1-2; D gene ambiguous. V shed 0 bases and J shed 7 bases, with 6 bases lying between them. This CDR3 has 12 amino acids. Germline CDR1 and CDR2: LNHNV and YYDKDF (reference sequence). CDR3 sequence: CATSRDGVGYTF. The DNA for the CDR3 is TGTGCCACCAGCAGAGATGGGGTTGGCTACACCTTC.

J is TRBJ2-5 and V is TRBV6-5, with D possibly called TRBD1 or TRBD2 (6 bases each). The CDR3 runs 13 residues. Germline V CDR1 and CDR2: MNHEY, SVGAGI. Trimming stripped 6 bases from V and 5 bases from J, with 13 bases between. Here the CDR3 reads CASSRGPLETQYF. The CDR3 region has the DNA TGTGCCAGCAGCCGGGGGCCGCTGGAGACCCAGTACTTC.

V usage is TRBV29-1 and J usage is TRBJ2-1; no clear D. Trimming took off 0 bases at V and 13 bases at J, with 4 bases between the two ends. Germline CDR1 and CDR2: SQVTM and ANQGSEA. The CDR3 runs to 9 residues. In nucleotides, the CDR3 is TGCAGCGTTGAAGAAGGACAGTTCTTC. This translates into CSVEEGQFF.

The chain couples TRBV5-1 to TRBJ2-7; a possible D gene is TRBD2 (6 bases). The CDR3 spans 15 residues. Germline loops: CDR1 SGHRS, CDR2 YFSETQ. With 3 bases removed from V and 5 bases from J, the gap between germline ends came to 18 bases. The CDR3 protein is CASSSGLGGADEQYF. In DNA, the CDR3 is TGCGCCAGCAGCTCGGGCCTTGGAGGGGCCGACGAGCAGTACTTC.

The chain recombines TRBV10-3 with TRBJ1-6; D is undetermined. Per the germline V gene, CDR1 is ENHRY and CDR2 is SYGVKD. This CDR3 has 14 residues. The ends were cut back, 2 bases at V and 7 bases at J, with 9 bases in the middle. The CDR3 spells CAISEGRGNSPLHF. CDR3 bases: TGTGCCATCAGTGAGGGCCGAGGGAATTCACCCCTCCACTTT.

V and J are TRBV4-1 and TRBJ2-2; D possibly corresponds to TRBD1 (6 bases). Trimming took 2 bases from V and 0 from J, leaving 10 bases between them. There are 16 residues in the CDR3. From germline, CDR1 is MGHRA and CDR2 YSYEKL. The CDR3, as DNA: TGCGCCAGCAGCCAAAACGACAGGCCGAACACCGGGGAGCTGTTTTTT. Its translation: CASSQNDRPNTGELFF.

V and J are TRBV5-1 and TRBJ1-1; the D gene is possibly TRBD1 (5 bases). V dropped 4 bases and J dropped 2 bases, with 9 bases sitting between them. Germline CDR1 SGHRS, CDR2 YFSETQ. This CDR3 has 13 amino acids. This CDR3 is CASSVQANTEAFF. In DNA form, the CDR3 reads TGCGCCAGCAGCGTACAGGCAAACACTGAAGCTTTCTTT.

About this clone itself: At one of its ends the junction is not consistent with the germline gene, which may arise from a read error. V gene TRBV7-7 combines with J gene TRBJ2-5, with D maybe TRBD1 (6 bases). Germline V gives CDR1 SSHAT, CDR2 FNYEAQ (reference sequence). This CDR3 has 14 amino acids. CDR3 nucleotide sequence: TGTGCTAGCAGCCCAATCACAGGGATTGAGACCCAGTACTTC. Its translation: CASSPITGIETQYF.

V and J are TRBV7-3 and TRBJ2-7, with 10 bases fitting TRBD1. Trimming at V came to 3 bases and at J to 6 bases, leaving 11 bases not matched to a gene. CDR3 length: 16 amino acids. Germline V lookup: CDR1 SGHTA, CDR2 FQGTGA. The CDR3 sequence is CASSLGLRDRGIEQYF. In nucleotides, the CDR3 is TGTGCCAGCAGCTTGGGTCTGCGGGACAGGGGCATCGAGCAGTACTTC.

The chain is built from TRBV5-1 and TRBJ1-4; 7 bases fit TRBD1. Looked up from germline, CDR1 is SGHRS and CDR2 is YFSETQ. V gave up 3 bases and J gave up 7 bases; unmatched junction bases: 6. The CDR3 loop spans 14 amino acids. Written as DNA, the CDR3 is TGCGCCAGCAGCTGGGACAGTCCAGGTGAAAAACTGTTTTTT. Its translation: CASSWDSPGEKLFF.

Only one count was recorded for this clone. The chain is built from TRBV7-2 and TRBJ2-1; tentative D call: TRBD2 (5 bases). The CDR3 runs to 13 residues. Germline values: CDR1 SGHTA, CDR2 FQGNSA. The germline V and J ends were trimmed by 3 bases and 10 bases, with 13 bases remaining between them. The CDR3 sequence: CASSFVLRAEQFF. Written as DNA, the CDR3 is TGTGCCAGCAGCTTTGTTCTGCGGGCCGAGCAGTTCTTC.

V usage is TRBV5-6 and J usage is TRBJ2-7; the match to TRBD1 covers 8 bases. The CDR3 totals 16 residues. CDR1 and CDR2 (germline): SGHDT, YYEEEE. With V trimmed by 0 bases and J by 3 bases, 8 bases remained unmatched. The CDR3 DNA reads TGTGCCAGCAGCTTGGCCCGGACAGGGAGGATCTACGAGCAGTACTTC. Encoded protein: CASSLARTGRIYEQYF.

The chain carries TRBV18 and TRBJ2-7; 9 bases are shared with TRBD2. The CDR3 runs to 16 residues. The junction had 10 bases not matched to a gene; V was cut back by 4 bases and J by 3 bases. From germline, CDR1 is KGHSH and CDR2 LQKENI. This chain's CDR3 is CASSQSGGGDLYEQYF. The CDR3 DNA sequence: TGTGCCAGCTCACAGAGTGGCGGGGGGGATCTCTACGAGCAGTACTTC.

The rearrangement uses TRBV5-4 and TRBJ1-2, with unresolved D. Germline CDR1 is SGHNT and CDR2 is YYREEE (reference sequence). V lost 4 bases and J lost 0, with 10 bases in between. The CDR3 has 14 residues. The CDR3 DNA reads as TGTGCCAGCAGCCCGGATCCAGCTAACTATGGCTACACCTTC. It translates to CASSPDPANYGYTF.

The genes are TRBV7-9 and TRBJ2-2; the match to TRBD2 covers 13 bases. V lost 4 bases to trimming and J lost 2 bases; unmatched junction nucleotides: 7. This CDR3 is built from 18 residues. CDR1 is SEHNR, CDR2 FQNEAQ, per germline (reference sequence). The CDR3 spells CASSSRTSGSINTGELFF. In DNA form, the CDR3 reads TGTGCCAGCAGCTCTCGGACTAGCGGGAGTATCAACACCGGGGAGCTGTTTTTT. Full variable domain (outside the CDR3, taken from reference TRBV7-9 and TRBJ2-2): DTGVSQNPRHKITKRGQNVTFRCDPISEHNRLYWYRQTLGQGPEFLTYFQNEAQLEKSRLLSDRFSAERPKGSFSTLEIQRTEQGDSAMYLCASSSRTSGSINTGELFFGEGSRLTVL.

The chain uses TRBV7-9 and TRBJ2-1, with 16 bases matching TRBD2. Germline-derived CDR1 and CDR2 are SEHNR and FQNEAQ (reference sequence). V shed 5 bases, J shed 8 bases, and the junction held 12 bases outside the gene matches. The CDR3 runs 18 residues. CDR3 bases: TGTGCCAGCAGCCAGGGACTAGCGGGGGGGTCCTCCTCTTATGAGCAGTTCTTC. It encodes CASSQGLAGGSSSYEQFF.